This TCR beta chain was documented in a study of human T cells and chemical hapten exposure. Across the study: Weekly diphenylcyclopropenone doses were given to patients' scalps across the roughly 24-week study. Per-sample TCR yield variability stemmed mainly from small pooled library volume differences.

TCRdb re-derived calls from the RACE reads in MiXCR, one entry per CDR3 protein. This table holds around 120,000 distinct CDR3 sequences, approximately 15% found once. Time point here: pre-sensitization, week 0. The treatment here: therapeutic diphenylcyclopropenone sensitization with weekly scalp DPC. General study points: The study found that PT1 expanded TCR counts correlated positively with patch test score. TCRs above 1 in 1000 frequency did not change with DPC sensitization.

With 3 bases removed from V and 0 bases from J, the gap between germline ends came to 1 base. Germline values: CDR1 LGHNT, CDR2 FRNRAP. The CDR3 consists of 12 residues. This clonotype occurred many times. Antigen unknown. The receptor was derived from a woman aged 18-29 years with alopecia areata. Some clones in this sample may be carry-over from other donors' samples. The V gene is TRBV12-5, the J gene TRBJ2-3; D remains unclear. The sequenced sample was whole blood, obtained in connection with sensitization to the hapten diphenylcyclopropenone (DPC). The CDR3 sequence is CASGFSTDTQYF. CDR3 bases: TGTGCTAGTGGTTTCAGCACAGATACGCAGTATTTT.